This entry is about one TCR beta chain. Its antigen is unknown. It was with 60 Vbeta and 13 Jbeta primers that the PCR ran. Repertoires were generated with immunoSEQ multiplex PCR, while TCRdb's copy carries only in-frame clones and drops some. The sample contains under 170,000 clones, under 75% of which appear only once. These data are taken from a study of cytomegalovirus exposure and HLA in healthy donors. Findings of the study overall: Among the sequence variants, a highly shared cluster was likely an artifact of sequencing.

The CDR3 is made up of 15 amino acids. J gave up 4 bases and V 3 bases, and 9 bases lay outside the gene matches. The germline V gene encodes CDR1 MDHEN and CDR2 SYDVKM. Sample: PBMCs. The clonotype originates from a woman aged 55 to 70 in good health and CMV-seropositive. The chain combines TRBV28 with TRBJ2-7; TRBD1 matches 7 bases. The CDR3 coding sequence is TGTGCCAGCAGTTTTTCTATAGGGGGCGGATACGAGCAGTACTTC. Translating gives CASSFSIGGGYEQYF.